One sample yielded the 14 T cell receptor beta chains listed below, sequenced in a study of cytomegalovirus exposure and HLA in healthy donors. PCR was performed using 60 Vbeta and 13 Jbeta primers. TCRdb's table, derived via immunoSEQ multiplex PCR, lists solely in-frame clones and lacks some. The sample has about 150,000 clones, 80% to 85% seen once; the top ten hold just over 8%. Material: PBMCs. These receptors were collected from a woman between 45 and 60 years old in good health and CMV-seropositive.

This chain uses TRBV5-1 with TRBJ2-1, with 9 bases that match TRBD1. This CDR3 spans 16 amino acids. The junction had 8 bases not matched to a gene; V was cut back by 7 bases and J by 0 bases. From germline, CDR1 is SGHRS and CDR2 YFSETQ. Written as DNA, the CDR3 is TGCGCCAGCCGAGGACAGGGGAGTGGCTCCTACAATGAGCAGTTCTTC. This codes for CASRGQGSGSYNEQFF.

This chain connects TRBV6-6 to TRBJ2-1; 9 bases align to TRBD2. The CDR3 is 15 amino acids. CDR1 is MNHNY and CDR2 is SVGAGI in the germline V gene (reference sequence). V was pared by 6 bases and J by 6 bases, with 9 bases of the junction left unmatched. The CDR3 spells CASSLIAGASNEQFF. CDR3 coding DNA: TGTGCCAGCAGCCTAATAGCGGGAGCCTCCAATGAGCAGTTCTTC.

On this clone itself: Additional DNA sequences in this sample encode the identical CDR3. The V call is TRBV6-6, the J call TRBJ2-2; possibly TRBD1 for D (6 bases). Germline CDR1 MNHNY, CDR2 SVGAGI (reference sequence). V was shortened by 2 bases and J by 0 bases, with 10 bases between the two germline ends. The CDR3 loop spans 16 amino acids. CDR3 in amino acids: CASSYLGTSNTGELFF. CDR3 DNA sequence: TGTGCCAGCAGTTACCTCGGGACATCGAACACCGGGGAGCTGTTTTTT.

The CDR3 here is CASSWDSSGANVLTF. CDR3 DNA sequence: TGCGCCAGCAGCTGGGACAGCTCTGGGGCCAACGTCCTGACTTTC. The V gene is TRBV5-1, the J gene TRBJ2-6, with TRBD1 identical over 7 bases. This CDR3 contains 15 residues. CDR1 is SGHRS, CDR2 YFSETQ, per germline. V lost 3 bases and J lost 0; bases outside the gene matches: 0.

CDR3 bases: TGTGCCAGTAGTATAGTCGGTGGAGACGAGCAGTACTTC. It yields the protein CASSIVGGDEQYF. This rearrangement joins TRBV19 to TRBJ2-5; D is ambiguous. The closer fit of TRBJ2-7 to the DNA end suggests the J call may be wrong. The CDR3 covers 13 residues. Germline V lookup: CDR1 LNHDA, CDR2 SQIVND (reference sequence).

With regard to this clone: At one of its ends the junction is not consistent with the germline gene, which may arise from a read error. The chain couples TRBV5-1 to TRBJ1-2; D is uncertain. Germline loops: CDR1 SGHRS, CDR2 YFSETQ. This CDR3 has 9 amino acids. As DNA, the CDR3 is TGCGCCAGCAGCTTCTTACTGTTCTTC. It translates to CASSFLLFF.

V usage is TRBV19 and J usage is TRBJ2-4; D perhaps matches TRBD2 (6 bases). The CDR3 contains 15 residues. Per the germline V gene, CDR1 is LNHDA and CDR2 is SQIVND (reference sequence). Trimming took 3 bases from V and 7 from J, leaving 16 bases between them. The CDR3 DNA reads TGTGCCAGTAGTATGGATCGACTAGGCGCGAACATTCAGTACTTC. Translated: CASSMDRLGANIQYF.

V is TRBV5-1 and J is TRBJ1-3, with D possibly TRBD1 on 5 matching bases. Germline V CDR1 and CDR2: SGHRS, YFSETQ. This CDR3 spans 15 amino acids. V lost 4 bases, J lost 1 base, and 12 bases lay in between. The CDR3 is CASSLLGTSGNTIYF. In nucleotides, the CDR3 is TGCGCCAGCAGCCTACTCGGGACTTCTGGAAACACCATATATTTT.

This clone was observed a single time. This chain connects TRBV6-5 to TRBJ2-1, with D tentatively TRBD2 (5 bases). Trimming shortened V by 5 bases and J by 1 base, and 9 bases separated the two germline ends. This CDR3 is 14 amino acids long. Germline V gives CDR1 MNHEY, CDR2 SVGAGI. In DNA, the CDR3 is TGTGCCAGCAGTCCAGGCGGGTCCTACAATGAGCAGTTCTTC. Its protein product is CASSPGGSYNEQFF.

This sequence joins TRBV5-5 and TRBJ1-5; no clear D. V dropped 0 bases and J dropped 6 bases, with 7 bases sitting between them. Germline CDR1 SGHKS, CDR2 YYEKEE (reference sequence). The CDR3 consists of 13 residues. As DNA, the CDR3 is TGTGCCAGCAGCTTGGCGTTGGCTCAGCCCCAGCATTTT. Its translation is CASSLALAQPQHF.

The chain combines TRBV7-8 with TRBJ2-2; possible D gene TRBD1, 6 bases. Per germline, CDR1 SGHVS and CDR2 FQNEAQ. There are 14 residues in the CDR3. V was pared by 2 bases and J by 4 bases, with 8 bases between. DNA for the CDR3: TGTGCCAGCAGCTTAAGGGACATCACCGGGGAGCTGTTTTTT. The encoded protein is CASSLRDITGELFF.

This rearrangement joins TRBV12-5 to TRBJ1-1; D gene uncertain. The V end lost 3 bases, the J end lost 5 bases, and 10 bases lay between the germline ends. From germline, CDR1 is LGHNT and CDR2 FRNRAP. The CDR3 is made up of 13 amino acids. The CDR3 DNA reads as TGTGCTAGTGGTTTTGAGGCGGATACTGAAGCTTTCTTT. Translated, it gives CASGFEADTEAFF.

CDR3 coding DNA: TGTGCCAGCAGAGAAGGGGGATCCTACGAGCAGTACTTC. This sequence encodes CASREGGSYEQYF. The chain carries TRBV6-5 and TRBJ2-7; D might be TRBD1 (6 bases). CDR3 length: 13 amino acids. V was clipped by 6 bases and J by 1 base, with 10 bases between them. Germline loops: CDR1 MNHEY, CDR2 SVGAGI.

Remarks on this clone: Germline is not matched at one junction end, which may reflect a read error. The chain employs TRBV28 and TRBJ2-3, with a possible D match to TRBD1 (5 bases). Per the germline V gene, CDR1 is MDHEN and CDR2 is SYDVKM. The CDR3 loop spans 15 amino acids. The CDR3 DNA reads TGTGCCAGCAAGGGGCGCGTGGGTCTCACAGATATGCAGTATTTT. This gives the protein CASKGRVGLTDMQYF.